This T cell receptor beta chain was documented in a study of shared clonotypes between healthy human individuals. Study findings and constraints: It was the non-shared clonotypes that had lower generation probabilities than clonotypes shared by all four donors.

This clone was found a few times. As yet, its antigen is unknown. The CDR3 covers 15 residues. Per the germline V gene, CDR1 is MNHEY and CDR2 is SMNVEV (reference sequence). V was pared by 4 bases and J by 8 bases, with 17 bases between. Everyone who donated was a Caucasian adult who lived in Nashville, Tennessee. The authors distributed each subset's genomic DNA evenly over several immunoSEQ plates. Clones were read by immunoSEQ multiplex PCR, and TCRdb kept only the in-frame ones, dropping some. The table includes around 100,000 clones, just over 65% detected once. This clonotype was sampled from a woman younger than 45 in good health. This rearrangement joins TRBV27 to TRBJ1-4, with D perhaps matching TRBD1 (6 bases). Sequenced material: memory CD8+ T cells sorted from blood. The subset was: CD45RO+ cells pooled with CCR7-negative TemRA cells. The CDR3 region is CASSWLSGDGEKLFF. The CDR3 region has the DNA TGTGCCAGCAGTTGGTTGTCAGGGGACGGGGAAAAACTGTTTTTT.